The entry below gives a single TCR beta chain sequence along with its context. The source of the sample is a study of T cell changes during pregnancy in multiple sclerosis. Sequenced by immunoSEQ multiplex PCR; TCRdb stores in-frame clones only, minus some. The sample lists about 77,000 clones; about 88% were seen once. Germline assignment: CDR1 SGHAT and CDR2 FQNNGV. V was clipped by 5 bases and J by 4 bases, with 15 bases between them. This CDR3 spans 15 amino acids. The TCR comes from a female donor with multiple sclerosis, enrolled in a pregnancy study. The rearrangement joins TRBV11-2 to TRBJ1-5, with TRBD1 as a possible D gene (6 bases). This sample comprised peripheral blood, obtained before pregnancy. The CDR3 nucleotides read TGTGCCAGCAGCCGCAGGACAGAGCAAAATCAGCCCCAGCATTTT. It is translated as CASSRRTEQNQPQHF.